These 2 T cell receptor beta chains share one sample of origin, sequenced in a study of blood T cell repertoires in COVID-19. The data were produced by immunoSEQ multiplex PCR, yet TCRdb's version contains in-frame clones alone and is incomplete. Among some 370,000 clones, roughly 80% were seen once, and the ten largest hold less than 6%. Sequencing was carried out using PBMCs or T cells enriched from blood (not recorded which). The source is a woman in her forties or fifties who had recovered from COVID-19.

The rearrangement links TRBV11-2 to TRBJ2-5; TRBD2 matches 13 bases. Losses at the gene ends were 4 bases for V and 1 base for J; bases not matched to a gene: 0. CDR3 length: 15 residues. Per germline, CDR1 SGHAT and CDR2 FQNNGV. The CDR3 DNA follows: TGTGCCAGCAGCTGGACTAGCGGGGGCCAAGAGACCCAGTACTTC. Residues: CASSWTSGGQETQYF.

The chain employs TRBV12-5 and TRBJ1-2; maybe TRBD1 (5 bases). The CDR3 consists of 13 residues. CDR1 LGHNT and CDR2 FRNRAP come from the germline V gene. Trimming left V 1 base short and J 4 bases short, with 7 bases between. CDR3 DNA sequence: TGTGCTAGTGGTTTGGGAACAGGCTATGGCTACACCTTC. It translates to CASGLGTGYGYTF. Full variable domain (rest looked up from reference TRBV12-5 and TRBJ1-2): DARVTQTPRHKVTEMGQEVTMRCQPILGHNTVFWYRQTMMQGLELLAYFRNRAPLDDSGMPKDRFSAEMPDATLATLKIQPSEPRDSAVYFCASGLGTGYGYTFGSGTRLTVV.